This entry describes one T cell receptor (beta chain). Its target is unknown. This sample was included in a study of OX40 agonist ivuxolimab in advanced cancers. Study overall: At 0.01 to 10 mg/kg, ivuxolimab was administered intravenously to patients every 2 weeks.

This CDR3 contains 15 residues. V lost 0 bases, J lost 10 bases, and 15 bases lay in between. Per germline, CDR1 SGHAT and CDR2 FQNNGV. Autoimmune disease history or systemic immunosuppression led to patient exclusion. Whole-study results and caveats: The 0.1-3.0 mg/kg partial responders had among the lowest clonal expansion.

Using immunoSEQ multiplex PCR, the repertoire was profiled, and TCRdb retains in-frame clones only, with some absent. The repertoire holds about 60,000 clones, with 80% to 90% as singletons. V usage is TRBV11-2 and J usage is TRBJ2-2; D remains unclear. Sequencing was performed on CD4+ or CD8+ T cells sorted from blood, taken in a trial of the OX40 agonist ivuxolimab. The receptor was derived from an adult with an advanced solid tumor such as melanoma, head and neck, liver or kidney cancer. CDR3 coding DNA: TGTGCCAGCAGCTTAGAGTGGGCAGTGGGGATGGAGCTGTTTTTT. It specifies CASSLEWAVGMELFF.